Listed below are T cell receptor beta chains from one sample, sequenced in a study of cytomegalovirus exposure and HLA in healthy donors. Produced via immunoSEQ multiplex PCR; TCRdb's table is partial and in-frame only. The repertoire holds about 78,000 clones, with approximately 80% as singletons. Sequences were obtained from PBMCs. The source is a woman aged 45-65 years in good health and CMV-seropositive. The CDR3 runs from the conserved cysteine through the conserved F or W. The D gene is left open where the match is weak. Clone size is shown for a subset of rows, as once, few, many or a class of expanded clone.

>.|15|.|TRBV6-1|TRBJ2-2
CASSEGNRVGGELFF
TGTGCCAGCAGTGAAGGGAACAGGGTTGGAGGGGAGCTGTTTTTT
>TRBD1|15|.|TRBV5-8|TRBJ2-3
CASSLVGTAPHTQYF
TGTGCCAGCAGCTTGGTAGGGACAGCTCCCCATACGCAGTATTTT
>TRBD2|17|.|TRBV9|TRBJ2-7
CASSPTYLAGATYEQYF
TGTGCCAGCAGCCCAACCTACCTAGCGGGGGCCACCTACGAGCAGTACTTC
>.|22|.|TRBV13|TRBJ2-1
CASSLLDLGGVSERGSYNEQFF
TGTGCCAGCAGCTTACTCGACCTCGGAGGCGTAAGCGAGAGAGGCTCCTACAATGAGCAGTTCTTC
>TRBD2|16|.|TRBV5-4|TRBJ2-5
CASSLPGRGGEETQYF
TGTGCCAGCAGCCTGCCGGGACGGGGGGGAGAGGAGACCCAGTACTTC
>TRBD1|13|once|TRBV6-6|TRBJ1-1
CATRDRRDTEAFF
TGTGCCACGCGGGACAGGAGAGACACTGAAGCTTTCTTT
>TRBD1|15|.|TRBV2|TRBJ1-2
CASSEGQGANYGYTF
TGTGCCAGCAGTGAAGGACAGGGGGCAAACTATGGCTACACCTTC
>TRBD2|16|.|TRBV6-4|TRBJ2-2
CASSDVGGFDTGELFF
TGTGCCAGCAGTGACGTGGGGGGGTTCGACACCGGGGAGCTGTTTTTT
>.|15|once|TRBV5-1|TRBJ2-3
CASSPVRTSTDTQYF
TGCGCCAGCAGCCCGGTTAGGACTAGCACAGATACGCAGTATTTT
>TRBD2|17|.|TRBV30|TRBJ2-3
CAWTRLSGGLSTDTQYF
TGTGCCTGGACCCGCCTTAGCGGGGGGCTTAGCACAGATACGCAGTATTTT
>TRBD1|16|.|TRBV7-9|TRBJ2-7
CASSLGGGTGGYEQYF
TGTGCCAGCAGCTTAGGCGGAGGGACAGGGGGCTACGAGCAGTACTTC
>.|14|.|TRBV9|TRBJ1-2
CASHRAGSPYGYTF
TGTGCCAGCCATAGGGCGGGGTCTCCCTATGGCTACACCTTC
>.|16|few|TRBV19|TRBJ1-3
CASQKWARESGNTIYF
TGTGCCAGTCAAAAGTGGGCCAGGGAATCCGGAAACACCATATATTTT
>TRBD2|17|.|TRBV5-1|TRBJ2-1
CASSFGLAGGGSTEQFF
TGCGCCAGCAGCTTCGGACTAGCGGGAGGGGGGTCGACGGAGCAGTTCTTC
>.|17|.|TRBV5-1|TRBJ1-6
CASSPRDSSSYNSPLHF
TGCGCCAGCAGCCCACGAGACAGCAGCTCCTATAATTCACCCCTCCACTTT
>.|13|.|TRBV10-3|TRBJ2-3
CAIQTAYTDTQYF
TGTGCCATTCAGACAGCGTACACAGATACGCAGTATTTT
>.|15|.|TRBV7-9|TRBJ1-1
CASSLGLTGTPKAFF
TGTGCCAGCAGCTTAGGCTTGACCGGGACACCAAAAGCTTTCTTT
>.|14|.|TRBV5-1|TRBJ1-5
CASSLDPSGQPQHF
TGCGCCAGCAGCTTGGACCCCAGCGGTCAGCCCCAGCATTTT
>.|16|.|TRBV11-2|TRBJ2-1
CASSLDIGGASNEQFF
TGTGCCAGCAGCTTAGATATTGGGGGGGCCTCCAATGAGCAGTTCTTC
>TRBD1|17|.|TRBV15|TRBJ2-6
CATSPGQGASGANVLTF
TGTGCCACCAGCCCGGGACAGGGGGCATCTGGGGCCAACGTCCTGACTTTC
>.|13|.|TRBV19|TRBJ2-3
CASSKRGTDTQYF
TGTGCCAGTAGTAAGCGGGGCACAGATACGCAGTATTTT
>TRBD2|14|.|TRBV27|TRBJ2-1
CATRDSGGLVEQFF
TGTGCCACTCGGGATAGCGGGGGGTTGGTTGAGCAGTTCTTC
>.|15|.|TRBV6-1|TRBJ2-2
CASSPITANTGELFF
TGTGCCAGCAGTCCTATAACAGCGAACACCGGGGAGCTGTTTTTT
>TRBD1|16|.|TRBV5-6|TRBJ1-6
CASTPGQGVNNSPLHF
TGTGCCAGCACGCCGGGACAGGGGGTCAATAATTCACCCCTCCACTTT
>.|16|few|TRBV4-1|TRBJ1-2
CASSQDRTALNYGYTF
TGCGCCAGCAGCCAAGATCGAACAGCCCTAAACTATGGCTACACCTTC
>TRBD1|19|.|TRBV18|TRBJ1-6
CASSPGQGRGGNWNSPLHF
TGTGCCAGCTCACCGGGACAGGGTCGCGGGGGTAATTGGAATTCACCCCTCCACTTT
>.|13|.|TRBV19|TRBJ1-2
CASSIDNNYGYTF
TGTGCCAGTAGTATAGACAATAACTATGGCTACACCTTC
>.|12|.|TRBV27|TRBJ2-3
CASSLSRDTQYF
TGTGCCAGCAGTTTAAGTAGAGATACGCAGTATTTT
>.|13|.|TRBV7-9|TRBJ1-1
CASRNTGNTEAFF
TGTGCCAGCAGGAATACAGGGAACACTGAAGCTTTCTTT
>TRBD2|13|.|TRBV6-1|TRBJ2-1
CASREAGGNEQFF
TGTGCCAGCAGGGAAGCGGGGGGCAATGAGCAGTTCTTC
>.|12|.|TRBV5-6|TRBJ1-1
CASSWSVTEAFF
TGTGCCAGCAGCTGGTCGGTCACTGAAGCTTTCTTT
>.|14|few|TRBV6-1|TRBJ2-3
CASLGGFSTDTQYF
TGTGCCAGCTTGGGGGGATTCAGCACAGATACGCAGTATTTT
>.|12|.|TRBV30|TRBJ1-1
CARAGDDTEAFF
TGTGCCCGGGCAGGGGATGACACTGAAGCTTTCTTT
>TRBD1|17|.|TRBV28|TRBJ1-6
CASRPRLLDRKNSPLHF
TGTGCCAGTCGACCCCGATTACTGGACAGGAAGAATTCACCCCTCCACTTT
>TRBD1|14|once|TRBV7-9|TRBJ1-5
CASSSGGSNQPQHF
TGTGCCAGCAGCTCAGGGGGAAGCAATCAGCCCCAGCATTTT
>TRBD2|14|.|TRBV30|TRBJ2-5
CAGRTGGYWETQYF
TGTGCCGGGAGGACGGGGGGTTATTGGGAGACCCAGTACTTC
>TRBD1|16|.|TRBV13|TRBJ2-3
CASSSRQGVSTDTQYF
TGTGCCAGCAGCTCCCGACAGGGGGTTAGCACAGATACGCAGTATTTT
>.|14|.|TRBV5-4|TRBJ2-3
CASLKESSTDTQYF
TGTGCCAGCCTGAAAGAGTCTTCCACAGATACGCAGTATTTT
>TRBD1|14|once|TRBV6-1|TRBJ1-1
CASSMTGGNTEAFF
TGTGCCAGCAGCATGACAGGGGGCAACACTGAAGCTTTCTTT
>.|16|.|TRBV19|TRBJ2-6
CASTARGSSGANVLTF
TGTGCCAGTACGGCGCGGGGCAGCTCTGGGGCCAACGTCCTGACTTTC
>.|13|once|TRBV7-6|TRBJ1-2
CASSMGQLKGYTF
TGTGCCAGCAGCATGGGACAACTGAAGGGCTACACCTTC
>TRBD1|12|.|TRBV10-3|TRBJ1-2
CAIGRGDYGYTF
TGTGCCATCGGCAGGGGGGACTATGGCTACACCTTC
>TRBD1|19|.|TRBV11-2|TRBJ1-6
CASSTRSGTGDSYNSPLHF
TGTGCCAGCAGCACCCGTTCGGGGACAGGGGACTCCTATAATTCACCCCTCCACTTT